This TCR beta chain was retrieved from a study of T-cell reconstitution after alpha-beta-depleted transplantation in children (dated by TCRdb to 2015 to 2016). About the investigation overall: The study quantitatively tracked T-cell immune reconstitution after TCRalphabeta/CD19-depleted allogeneic hematopoietic cell transplantation in children using TCR repertoire profiling. The full study reports these points: Hyperexpanded clone frequencies declined over subsequent months; after one year, T-cell counts and TCRbeta diversity were mostly attributed to newly produced T cells. In some patients, the high TCRbeta diversity seen at day 60 was put down to recipient T cells and intrathymic progenitors that had survived conditioning. Apparently early alphabetaT-cell count recovery about two months after transplant reportedly relied on only several hundred rapidly expanded clones derived from non-depleted graft cells.

Taken with the paper, the label for treatment or condition translates to: allogeneic hematopoietic cell transplantation with graft depleted of TCRalphabeta T cells and CD19 B cells. Transplant recipients were children who received TCRalphabeta/CD19-depleted allogeneic hematopoietic cell grafts. V lost 1 base and J lost 0 bases; the stretch between them is 7 bases long. Per the germline V gene, SGHVS is the CDR1 and FQNEAQ is the CDR2. From its cysteine to its phenylalanine, the CDR3 spans 15 amino acids. Only the CDR3 DNA stays, 45 bases, in frame from base 1. The library was built by means of PCR. TCRdb names Illumina HiSeq 2500 as the instrument used. TCR library preparation used molecular barcoding, with unique molecular identifiers applied to normalize quantification of the TCRbeta repertoire. TCRdb's own reprocessing of the public reads used fastp at Q25 and MiXCR and kept productive beta chains. A single entry per CDR3 protein holds the most common genes and DNA from its merged rows. Recorded for this sample are fewer than 250,000 distinct CDR3 sequences; around a sixth of them occurred a single time. In total, the top ten clones hold about 41% of the sample.

About this clonotype itself: Its antigen is unknown. No qualities accompany the bases; no much larger clone lies one base away.

Recombination joined TRBV7-8 with TRBJ1-5, with a tentative D gene TRBD1 over 5 matching bases. The specimen was PBMCs, mostly from graft donor cells, collected 360 days after TCRalphabeta/CD19-depleted stem cell transplant. The clonotype was recovered from a male patient aged 2-15 years who had a stem cell transplant for acute lymphoblastic leukemia, so the T cells may come from the graft donor. The CDR3 here reads CASSLDRFSNQPQHF. The nucleotides read TGTGCCAGCAGCTTAGACAGGTTTAGCAATCAGCCCCAGCATTTT.